This paragraph covers one T cell receptor beta chain sequence. The record originates from a study of blood T cell repertoires in COVID-19. The CDR3 length is 15 residues. The germline CDR1 and CDR2 sequences are MDHEN and SYDVKM. Trimming left V 5 bases short and J 0 bases short, with 11 bases between. Sequencing was performed with immunoSEQ multiplex PCR; in TCRdb, only in-frame clones are kept and a portion is missing. Of over 350,000 clones in the sample, around 88% were seen once. This TCR was sampled from a woman aged 30 to 39 with acute or convalescent COVID-19. The chain links TRBV28 to TRBJ1-3; D unresolved. Material for sequencing was peripheral blood. This chain's CDR3 is CASSRDMISGNTIYF. CDR3 coding DNA: TGTGCCAGCAGTCGGGATATGATCTCTGGAAACACCATATATTTT.